The rows below give T cell receptor beta chains drawn from one sample of a study of T cells in localized non-small cell lung cancer. The method was immunoSEQ multiplex PCR; TCRdb's version includes in-frame clones alone and lacks a portion of them. This table has 70,000 to 95,000 clones, more than 75% appearing once. Specimen: PBMCs, collected before any cancer treatment. The receptors stem from a woman aged 35 to 70 with stage II squamous cell lung carcinoma. CDR3s include the opening cysteine and the closing phenylalanine or tryptophan. A D gene is named only where the DNA matches it firmly. The size field is filled for only some rows; it gives once, few, many or a size class.

CDR3 protein: CASSPAGAAEAFF
CDR3 DNA: TGTGCCAGCAGCCCAGCCGGGGCAGCTGAAGCTTTCTTT
D gene: -
clone size: -
CDR3 length: 13
V gene: TRBV5-6
J gene: TRBJ1-1

CDR3 protein: CSVGPQGSTTDTQYF
CDR3 DNA: TGCAGCGTTGGCCCACAGGGGTCTACCACAGATACGCAGTATTTT
D gene: TRBD1
clone size: -
CDR3 length: 15
V gene: TRBV29-1
J gene: TRBJ2-3

CDR3 protein: CASRRNTGVNIQYF
CDR3 DNA: TGTGCCAGCAGAAGAAATACAGGGGTAAACATTCAGTACTTC
D gene: TRBD1
clone size: -
CDR3 length: 14
V gene: TRBV6-1
J gene: TRBJ2-4

CDR3 protein: CASSGQGFNEQYF
CDR3 DNA: TGTGCCTCTTCTGGACAGGGCTTCAACGAGCAGTACTTC
D gene: TRBD1
clone size: -
CDR3 length: 13
V gene: TRBV2
J gene: TRBJ2-7

CDR3 protein: CASSPGHENTEAFF
CDR3 DNA: TGTGCCAGCTCACCTGGCCACGAGAACACTGAAGCTTTCTTT
D gene: -
clone size: -
CDR3 length: 14
V gene: TRBV18
J gene: TRBJ1-1

CDR3 protein: CASSQGRYTEAFF
CDR3 DNA: TGTGCCAGTAGCCAGGGCCGGTACACTGAAGCTTTCTTT
D gene: -
clone size: -
CDR3 length: 13
V gene: TRBV19
J gene: TRBJ1-1

CDR3 protein: CASSRKSGNQPQHF
CDR3 DNA: TGTGCCAGCAGTAGGAAGAGCGGCAATCAGCCCCAGCATTTT
D gene: -
clone size: few
CDR3 length: 14
V gene: TRBV6-5
J gene: TRBJ1-5

CDR3 protein: CASSSPGWDTEAFF
CDR3 DNA: TGTGCCAGCAGCTCTCCAGGTTGGGACACTGAAGCTTTCTTT
D gene: -
clone size: -
CDR3 length: 14
V gene: TRBV7-2
J gene: TRBJ1-1

CDR3 protein: CASSFVGQKPNTEAFF
CDR3 DNA: TGTGCCAGCAGTTTCGTTGGACAGAAACCGAACACTGAAGCTTTCTTT
D gene: -
clone size: -
CDR3 length: 16
V gene: TRBV27
J gene: TRBJ1-1

CDR3 protein: CASSLILREGSTDTQYF
CDR3 DNA: TGTGCCAGCAGCTTGATCTTGCGGGAGGGAAGCACAGATACGCAGTATTTT
D gene: TRBD2
clone size: -
CDR3 length: 17
V gene: TRBV5-6
J gene: TRBJ2-3

CDR3 protein: CASGAGGRETQYF
CDR3 DNA: TGTGCCAGCGGTGCTGGGGGCCGAGAGACCCAGTACTTC
D gene: -
clone size: -
CDR3 length: 13
V gene: TRBV7-9
J gene: TRBJ2-5

CDR3 protein: CASSLNGDGGYTF
CDR3 DNA: TGTGCCAGCAGCCTAAATGGTGACGGTGGCTACACCTTC
D gene: -
clone size: many
CDR3 length: 13
V gene: TRBV6-1
J gene: TRBJ1-2

CDR3 protein: CASSNRGLNTEAFF
CDR3 DNA: TGTGCCAGCAGCAACAGGGGGCTGAACACTGAAGCTTTCTTT
D gene: TRBD1
clone size: -
CDR3 length: 14
V gene: TRBV4-2
J gene: TRBJ1-1

CDR3 protein: CASSFSRGGLGYTF
CDR3 DNA: TGCGCCAGCAGCTTCTCTCGGGGGGGTCTAGGCTACACCTTC
D gene: -
clone size: -
CDR3 length: 14
V gene: TRBV5-1
J gene: TRBJ1-2

CDR3 protein: CASSISLQGRSEAFF
CDR3 DNA: TGTGCCAGTAGTATTTCATTGCAGGGGCGTTCCGAAGCTTTCTTT
D gene: -
clone size: -
CDR3 length: 15
V gene: TRBV19
J gene: TRBJ1-1

CDR3 protein: CATSSPTGGMGGELFF
CDR3 DNA: TGTGCCACCAGCAGCCCTACGGGGGGAATGGGCGGGGAGCTGTTTTTT
D gene: TRBD2
clone size: -
CDR3 length: 16
V gene: TRBV15
J gene: TRBJ2-2

CDR3 protein: CASSFSQDYGYTF
CDR3 DNA: TGTGCCAGCAGCTTCTCCCAAGACTATGGCTACACCTTC
D gene: -
clone size: once
CDR3 length: 13
V gene: TRBV5-4
J gene: TRBJ1-2

CDR3 protein: CASSLAGEVHEQFF
CDR3 DNA: TGTGCCAGCAGCTTAGCTGGTGAGGTTCATGAGCAGTTCTTC
D gene: -
clone size: -
CDR3 length: 14
V gene: TRBV11-1
J gene: TRBJ2-1

CDR3 protein: CATSREPTGFYEQYF
CDR3 DNA: TGTGCCACCAGCAGAGAGCCGACGGGTTTCTACGAGCAGTACTTC
D gene: -
clone size: -
CDR3 length: 15
V gene: TRBV15
J gene: TRBJ2-7

CDR3 protein: CASSYLGLANYGYTF
CDR3 DNA: TGTGCCAGCAGCTACCTGGGATTAGCTAACTATGGCTACACCTTC
D gene: -
clone size: -
CDR3 length: 15
V gene: TRBV5-5
J gene: TRBJ1-2

CDR3 protein: CASSPLDRGPGDSNQPQHF
CDR3 DNA: TGTGCCAGCAGCCCGTTGGACAGGGGGCCAGGGGATAGCAATCAGCCCCAGCATTTT
D gene: TRBD1
clone size: -
CDR3 length: 19
V gene: TRBV5-4
J gene: TRBJ1-5

CDR3 protein: CASSLGSAGSIYEQYF
CDR3 DNA: TGTGCCAGCAGCTTGGGGTCGGCAGGTTCCATCTACGAGCAGTACTTC
D gene: -
clone size: -
CDR3 length: 16
V gene: TRBV5-4
J gene: TRBJ2-7

CDR3 protein: CASSPEGALEAFF
CDR3 DNA: TGTGCCAGCAGCCCCGAGGGGGCCCTTGAAGCTTTCTTT
D gene: TRBD1
clone size: -
CDR3 length: 13
V gene: TRBV2
J gene: TRBJ1-1

CDR3 protein: CASMTSGSRNEQFF
CDR3 DNA: TGTGCCAGTATGACTAGCGGGAGTCGCAATGAGCAGTTCTTC
D gene: TRBD2
clone size: -
CDR3 length: 14
V gene: TRBV28
J gene: TRBJ2-1

CDR3 protein: CASSSYTSAFHNEQFF
CDR3 DNA: TGTGCCAGCAGCTCCTATACTAGTGCGTTCCACAATGAGCAGTTCTTC
D gene: -
clone size: few
CDR3 length: 16
V gene: TRBV7-8
J gene: TRBJ2-1

CDR3 protein: CASSDSTLAGYNEQFF
CDR3 DNA: TGTGCCAGCAGTGACTCGACACTAGCAGGATACAATGAGCAGTTCTTC
D gene: -
clone size: -
CDR3 length: 16
V gene: TRBV6-4
J gene: TRBJ2-1

CDR3 protein: CASSPGQINTIYF
CDR3 DNA: TGTGCCAGCAGCCCCGGACAGATCAACACCATATATTTT
D gene: -
clone size: -
CDR3 length: 13
V gene: TRBV6-6
J gene: TRBJ1-3

CDR3 protein: CASSPGTKQETQYF
CDR3 DNA: TGTGCCAGCAGTCCCGGGACTAAACAAGAGACCCAGTACTTC
D gene: TRBD2
clone size: once
CDR3 length: 14
V gene: TRBV6-6
J gene: TRBJ2-5

CDR3 protein: CASSIQGEFYGYTF
CDR3 DNA: TGTGCCAGCAGTATACAGGGGGAATTCTATGGCTACACCTTC
D gene: TRBD1
clone size: -
CDR3 length: 14
V gene: TRBV6-6
J gene: TRBJ1-2

CDR3 protein: CASSEALRGGQFF
CDR3 DNA: TGTGCCAGCAGTGAAGCTCTCCGGGGTGGGCAGTTCTTC
D gene: -
clone size: -
CDR3 length: 13
V gene: TRBV6-1
J gene: TRBJ2-1

CDR3 protein: CASSEGAGNTIYF
CDR3 DNA: TGTGCCAGCAGCGAGGGGGCTGGAAACACCATATATTTT
D gene: -
clone size: -
CDR3 length: 13
V gene: TRBV7-9
J gene: TRBJ1-3

CDR3 protein: CASSPPTGSYTGELFF
CDR3 DNA: TGTGCCAGCAGCCCTCCAACCGGGAGCTACACCGGGGAGCTGTTTTTT
D gene: -
clone size: -
CDR3 length: 16
V gene: TRBV7-7
J gene: TRBJ2-2

CDR3 protein: CASRPSGRVEQFF
CDR3 DNA: TGTGCCAGCAGACCAAGCGGCAGGGTTGAGCAGTTCTTC
D gene: -
clone size: -
CDR3 length: 13
V gene: TRBV6-5
J gene: TRBJ2-1

CDR3 protein: CASRSFGEGRYEQYF
CDR3 DNA: TGTGCCAGCAGGTCCTTCGGGGAGGGTCGATACGAGCAGTACTTC
D gene: TRBD2
clone size: -
CDR3 length: 15
V gene: TRBV28
J gene: TRBJ2-7

CDR3 protein: CASSRGVASSYEQYF
CDR3 DNA: TGTGCCAGCAGCAGGGGGGTAGCCAGCTCCTACGAGCAGTACTTC
D gene: -
clone size: -
CDR3 length: 15
V gene: TRBV6-5
J gene: TRBJ2-7

CDR3 protein: CASSPPGTGYNEQFF
CDR3 DNA: TGTGCCAGCAGCCCTCCCGGGACAGGCTACAATGAGCAGTTCTTC
D gene: TRBD1
clone size: -
CDR3 length: 15
V gene: TRBV5-5
J gene: TRBJ2-1

CDR3 protein: CASSSIGYTF
CDR3 DNA: TGTGCCAGCAGTTCTATCGGCTACACCTTC
D gene: -
clone size: -
CDR3 length: 10
V gene: TRBV28
J gene: TRBJ1-2

CDR3 protein: CASSGRAQTSNQPQHF
CDR3 DNA: TGTGCCAGCAGTGGCCGGGCCCAGACGAGCAATCAGCCCCAGCATTTT
D gene: -
clone size: -
CDR3 length: 16
V gene: TRBV6-6
J gene: TRBJ1-5

CDR3 protein: CASSYGGQGAQGEKLFF
CDR3 DNA: TGTGCCAGCAGTTATGGGGGACAGGGGGCCCAGGGTGAAAAACTGTTTTTT
D gene: TRBD1
clone size: -
CDR3 length: 17
V gene: TRBV5-4
J gene: TRBJ1-4

CDR3 protein: CASRGSSGANVLTF
CDR3 DNA: TGTGCCAGCAGGGGTAGCTCTGGGGCCAACGTCCTGACTTTC
D gene: -
clone size: -
CDR3 length: 14
V gene: TRBV28
J gene: TRBJ2-6

CDR3 protein: CASSLGGQLNTEAFF
CDR3 DNA: TGTGCCAGTAGTCTCGGTGGGCAGTTGAACACTGAAGCTTTCTTT
D gene: -
clone size: -
CDR3 length: 15
V gene: TRBV19
J gene: TRBJ1-1

CDR3 protein: CSVEDLGNEQFF
CDR3 DNA: TGCAGCGTTGAAGATCTGGGAAATGAGCAGTTCTTC
D gene: -
clone size: -
CDR3 length: 12
V gene: TRBV29-1
J gene: TRBJ2-1

CDR3 protein: CASRMTSGTYNEQFF
CDR3 DNA: TGCGCCAGCAGGATGACTAGCGGTACCTACAATGAGCAGTTCTTC
D gene: TRBD2
clone size: -
CDR3 length: 15
V gene: TRBV5-1
J gene: TRBJ2-1

CDR3 protein: CASSLGDRGRSNQPQHF
CDR3 DNA: TGTGCCAGCAGCTTAGGGGACAGGGGCAGAAGCAATCAGCCCCAGCATTTT
D gene: TRBD1
clone size: -
CDR3 length: 17
V gene: TRBV7-9
J gene: TRBJ1-5

CDR3 protein: CASSQTSDRDYEQYF
CDR3 DNA: TGTGCCAGCAGCCAGACTTCGGACAGGGACTACGAGCAGTACTTC
D gene: TRBD1
clone size: -
CDR3 length: 15
V gene: TRBV14
J gene: TRBJ2-7

CDR3 protein: CAISESTAGELFF
CDR3 DNA: TGTGCCATCAGTGAGTCGACGGCCGGGGAGCTGTTTTTT
D gene: -
clone size: -
CDR3 length: 13
V gene: TRBV10-3
J gene: TRBJ2-2

CDR3 protein: CASSFRDRNSPLHF
CDR3 DNA: TGTGCCAGCAGCTTCCGGGACAGAAATTCACCCCTCCACTTT
D gene: TRBD1
clone size: -
CDR3 length: 14
V gene: TRBV5-4
J gene: TRBJ1-6

CDR3 protein: CASSVDWGSGYTF
CDR3 DNA: TGTGCCAGCAGCGTAGATTGGGGAAGTGGCTACACCTTC
D gene: -
clone size: -
CDR3 length: 13
V gene: TRBV9
J gene: TRBJ1-2

CDR3 protein: CASSSLRRHQETQYF
CDR3 DNA: TGTGCCAGCAGTAGTCTTCGACGGCACCAAGAGACCCAGTACTTC
D gene: -
clone size: once
CDR3 length: 15
V gene: TRBV28
J gene: TRBJ2-5

CDR3 protein: CASRTGMREVYGYTF
CDR3 DNA: TGTGCCAGCAGGACAGGGATGCGAGAAGTCTATGGCTACACCTTC
D gene: TRBD1
clone size: -
CDR3 length: 15
V gene: TRBV28
J gene: TRBJ1-2

CDR3 protein: CSVGRNTEAFF
CDR3 DNA: TGCAGCGTTGGTCGGAACACTGAAGCTTTCTTT
D gene: -
clone size: -
CDR3 length: 11
V gene: TRBV29-1
J gene: TRBJ1-1

CDR3 protein: CASSPLEATDTQYF
CDR3 DNA: TGCGCCAGCAGCCCCCTGGAGGCGACAGATACGCAGTATTTT
D gene: -
clone size: -
CDR3 length: 14
V gene: TRBV5-1
J gene: TRBJ2-3

CDR3 protein: CASSEALRDTEAFF
CDR3 DNA: TGTGCCAGCAGTGAAGCGTTACGGGACACTGAAGCTTTCTTT
D gene: -
clone size: once
CDR3 length: 14
V gene: TRBV6-1
J gene: TRBJ1-1

CDR3 protein: CASSYRENTEAFF
CDR3 DNA: TGTGCCAGCAGCTACAGAGAGAACACTGAAGCTTTCTTT
D gene: -
clone size: -
CDR3 length: 13
V gene: TRBV7-6
J gene: TRBJ1-1

CDR3 protein: CAWGLAGTYYEQYF
CDR3 DNA: TGTGCCTGGGGACTAGCGGGGACCTACTACGAGCAGTACTTC
D gene: TRBD2
clone size: -
CDR3 length: 14
V gene: TRBV30
J gene: TRBJ2-7